This T cell receptor (beta chain) was recorded in a study of Ad26.COV2.S vaccination and SARS-CoV-2 variants. General observations from the study: Relative to placebo recipients, vaccine recipients exhibited elevated spike-specific TCR breadth.

The protocol was immunoSEQ multiplex PCR, while the TCRdb copy is restricted to in-frame clones and leaves out a portion. This sample has about 350,000 clones, with around 90% found just once. The ends were cut back, 7 bases at V and 8 bases at J, with 14 bases in the middle. The germline CDR1 and CDR2 sequences are SQVTM and ANQGSEA. The CDR3 consists of 12 residues. Details on this clone: The antigen is not known.

The chain joins TRBV29-1 to TRBJ1-4; D not resolved. The TCR was taken from a human donor who had recovered from COVID-19. This sample comprised peripheral blood, obtained after recovery from COVID-19. The CDR3 reads CSGIGNGEKLFF. The CDR3 nucleotides read TGCAGCGGAATAGGGAACGGAGAAAAACTGTTTTTT. The full variable domain, rest sourced from reference TRBV29-1 and TRBJ1-4, is SAVISQKPSRDICQRGTSLTIQCQVDSQVTMMFWYRQQPGQSLTLIATANQGSEATYESGFVIDKFPISRPNLTFSTLTVSNMSPEDSSIYLCSGIGNGEKLFFGSGTQLSVL.